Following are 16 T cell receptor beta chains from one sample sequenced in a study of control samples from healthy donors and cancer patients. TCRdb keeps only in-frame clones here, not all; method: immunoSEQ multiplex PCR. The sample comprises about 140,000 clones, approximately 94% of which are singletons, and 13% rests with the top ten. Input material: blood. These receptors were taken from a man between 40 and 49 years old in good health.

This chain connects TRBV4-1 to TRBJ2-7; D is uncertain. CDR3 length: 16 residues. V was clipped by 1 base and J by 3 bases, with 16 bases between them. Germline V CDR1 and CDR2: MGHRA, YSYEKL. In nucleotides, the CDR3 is TGCGCCAGCAGCCAAGTCGTAGGACCCAAGGACTACGAGCAGTACTTC. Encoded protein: CASSQVVGPKDYEQYF.

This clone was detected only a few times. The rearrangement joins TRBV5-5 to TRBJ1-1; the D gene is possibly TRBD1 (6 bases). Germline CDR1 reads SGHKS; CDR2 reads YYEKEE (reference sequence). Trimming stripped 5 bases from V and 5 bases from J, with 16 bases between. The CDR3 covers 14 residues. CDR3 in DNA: TGTGCCAGCAGAGTAACAGGGCTCGGGACTGAAGCTTTCTTT. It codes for CASRVTGLGTEAFF.

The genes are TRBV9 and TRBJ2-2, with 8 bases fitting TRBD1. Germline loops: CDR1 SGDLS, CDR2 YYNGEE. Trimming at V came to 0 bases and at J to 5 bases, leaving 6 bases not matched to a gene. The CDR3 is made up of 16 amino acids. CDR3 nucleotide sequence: TGTGCCAGCAGCGTAGGGTGGACAGGGCGGACCGGGGAGCTGTTTTTT. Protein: CASSVGWTGRTGELFF.

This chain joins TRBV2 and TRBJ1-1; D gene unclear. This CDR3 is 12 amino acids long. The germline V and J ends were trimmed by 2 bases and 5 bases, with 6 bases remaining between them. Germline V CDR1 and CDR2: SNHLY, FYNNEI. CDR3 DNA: TGTGCCAGCAGTGAACAGCTTACTGAAGCTTTCTTT. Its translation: CASSEQLTEAFF. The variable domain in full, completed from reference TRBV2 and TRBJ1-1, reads EPEVTQTPSHQVTQMGQEVILRCVPISNHLYFYWYRQILGQKVEFLVSFYNNEISEKSEIFDDQFSVERPDGSNFTLKIRSTKLEDSAMYFCASSEQLTEAFFGQGTRLTVV.

CDR3 DNA: TGTGCCAGCAGCCAAGATGTCGGGGCCAAACACTATTATAGCAATCAGCCCCAGCATTTT. Translation: CASSQDVGAKHYYSNQPQHF. The chain has TRBV14 and TRBJ1-5, with a possible D match to TRBD1 (5 bases). Germline V gene lookup returns CDR1 SGHDN and CDR2 FVKESK. Trimming took off 0 bases at V and 0 bases at J, with 21 bases between the two ends. The CDR3 totals 20 residues.

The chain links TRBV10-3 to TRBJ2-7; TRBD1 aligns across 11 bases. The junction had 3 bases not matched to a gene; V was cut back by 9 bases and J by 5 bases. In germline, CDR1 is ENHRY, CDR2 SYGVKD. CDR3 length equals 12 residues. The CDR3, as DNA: TGTGCCATTAGGGGACAGGGGGACGAGCAGTACTTC. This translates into CAIRGQGDEQYF.

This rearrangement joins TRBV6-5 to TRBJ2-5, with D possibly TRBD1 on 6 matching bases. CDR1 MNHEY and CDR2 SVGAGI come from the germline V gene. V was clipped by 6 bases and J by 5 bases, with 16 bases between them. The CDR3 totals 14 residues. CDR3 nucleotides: TGTGCCAGCAGCCCGGACAGTAGGGAGGAGACCCAGTACTTC. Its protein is CASSPDSREETQYF.

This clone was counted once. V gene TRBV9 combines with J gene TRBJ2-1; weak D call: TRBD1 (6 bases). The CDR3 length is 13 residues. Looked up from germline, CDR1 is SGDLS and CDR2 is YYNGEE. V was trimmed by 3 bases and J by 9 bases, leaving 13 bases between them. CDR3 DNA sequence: TGTGCCAGCAGCGCCGGGACACTCGGTGAGCAGTTCTTC. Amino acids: CASSAGTLGEQFF.

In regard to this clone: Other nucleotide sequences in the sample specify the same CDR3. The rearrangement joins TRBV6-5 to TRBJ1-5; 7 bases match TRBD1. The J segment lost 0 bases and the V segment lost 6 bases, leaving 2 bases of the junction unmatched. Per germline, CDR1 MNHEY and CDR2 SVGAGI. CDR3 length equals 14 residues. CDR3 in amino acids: CASRTGSSNQPQHF. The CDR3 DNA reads TGTGCCAGCAGGACAGGGAGTAGCAATCAGCCCCAGCATTTT.

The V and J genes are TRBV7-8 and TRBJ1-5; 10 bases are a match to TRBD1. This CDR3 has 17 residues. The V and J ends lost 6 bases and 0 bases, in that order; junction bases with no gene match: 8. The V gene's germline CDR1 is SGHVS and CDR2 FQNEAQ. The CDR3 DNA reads TGTGCCAGCAGTTCTCGGACAGGGGGAAATAGCAATCAGCCCCAGCATTTT. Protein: CASSSRTGGNSNQPQHF.

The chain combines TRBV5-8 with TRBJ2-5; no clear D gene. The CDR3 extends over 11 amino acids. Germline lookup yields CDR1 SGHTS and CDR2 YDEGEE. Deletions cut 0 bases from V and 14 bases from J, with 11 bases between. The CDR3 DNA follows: TGTGCCAGCAGCTTGGTGGTCGGAGTTTACTTC. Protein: CASSLVVGVYF.

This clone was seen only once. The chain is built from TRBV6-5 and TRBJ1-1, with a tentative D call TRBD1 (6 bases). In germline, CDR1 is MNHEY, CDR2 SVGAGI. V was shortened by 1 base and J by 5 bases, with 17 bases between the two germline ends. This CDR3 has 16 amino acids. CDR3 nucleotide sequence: TGTGCCAGCAGTTACTTGGGGGCCAGGGGCGGGACTGAAGCTTTCTTT. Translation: CASSYLGARGGTEAFF.

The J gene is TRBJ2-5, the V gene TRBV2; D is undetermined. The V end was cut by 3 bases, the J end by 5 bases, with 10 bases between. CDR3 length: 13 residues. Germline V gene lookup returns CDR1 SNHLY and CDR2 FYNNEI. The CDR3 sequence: CASSDGRIETQYF. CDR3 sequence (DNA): TGTGCCAGCAGTGACGGACGGATTGAGACCCAGTACTTC.

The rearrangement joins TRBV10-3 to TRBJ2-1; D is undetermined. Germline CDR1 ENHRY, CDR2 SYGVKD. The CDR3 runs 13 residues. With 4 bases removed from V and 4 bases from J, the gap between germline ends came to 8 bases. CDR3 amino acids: CAISVNSYNEQFF. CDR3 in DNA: TGTGCCATCAGTGTAAACAGTTACAATGAGCAGTTCTTC.

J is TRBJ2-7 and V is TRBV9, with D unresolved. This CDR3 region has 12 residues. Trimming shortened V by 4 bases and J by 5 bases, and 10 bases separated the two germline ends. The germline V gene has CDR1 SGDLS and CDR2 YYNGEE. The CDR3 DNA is TGTGCCAGCAGCAGTATCAACCACGAGCAGTACTTC. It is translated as CASSSINHEQYF.

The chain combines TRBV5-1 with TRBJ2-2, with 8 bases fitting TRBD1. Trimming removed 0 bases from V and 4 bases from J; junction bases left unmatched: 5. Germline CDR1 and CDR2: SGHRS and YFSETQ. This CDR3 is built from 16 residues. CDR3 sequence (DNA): TGCGCCAGCAGCTTGGTACCCGGGACAGGCACCGGGGAGCTGTTTTTT. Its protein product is CASSLVPGTGTGELFF.